Listed here are 5 T cell receptor beta chains from one sample, sequenced in a study of blood T cell repertoires in COVID-19. Sequencing used immunoSEQ multiplex PCR; TCRdb keeps in-frame clones, though not all of them. Found here are about 130,000 clones, roughly four fifths of them singletons; the top ten hold 2.4%. The sequenced sample consisted of PBMCs or T cells enriched from blood (not recorded which). The receptors were gathered from a man aged 40-50 years with acute COVID-19.

This chain joins TRBV25-1 and TRBJ1-2; 9 bases match TRBD1. This CDR3 is 17 amino acids long. V shed 2 bases, J shed 5 bases, and the junction held 12 bases outside the gene matches. Germline CDR1 and CDR2: MGHDK and SYGVNS. Here the CDR3 DNA reads TGTGCCAGCAGTGAAGTCTTAGGGACAGGGTCTGTATATGGCTACACCTTC. As protein: CASSEVLGTGSVYGYTF.

The CDR3 sequence is CASSRRRTGRTEAFF. The CDR3 DNA reads TGTGCCAGCAGTCGCCGTCGGACAGGGCGAACTGAAGCTTTCTTT. The chain uses TRBV27 and TRBJ1-1, with 8 bases lining up with TRBD1. This CDR3 has 15 residues. Per the germline V gene, CDR1 is MNHEY and CDR2 is SMNVEV (reference sequence). V shed 5 bases and J 5 bases; nucleotides not matched to a gene: 10.

V gene TRBV19 combines with J gene TRBJ1-6; no clear D. With 9 bases removed from V and 0 bases from J, the gap between germline ends came to 12 bases. CDR1 and CDR2 (germline): LNHDA, SQIVND (reference sequence). This CDR3 comprises 15 residues. The CDR3 DNA follows: TGTGCCAGCACTGGAGGGAGCTCCTATAATTCACCCCTCCACTTT. Amino acids: CASTGGSSYNSPLHF. Using reference TRBV19 and TRBJ1-6 for the parts outside the CDR3, the full variable domain is DGGITQSPKYLFRKEGQNVTLSCEQNLNHDAMYWYRQDPGQGLRLIYYSQIVNDFQKGDIAEGYSVSREKKESFPLTVTSAQKNPTAFYLCASTGGSSYNSPLHFGNGTRLTVT.

The J gene is TRBJ2-5, the V gene TRBV28; 10 bases match TRBD2. Germline V gene lookup returns CDR1 MDHEN and CDR2 SYDVKM. The junction had 7 bases not matched to a gene; V was cut back by 1 base and J by 5 bases. CDR3 size: 16 residues. CDR3 loop: CASSLYPAGGRETQYF. The DNA of the CDR3 is TGTGCCAGCAGTTTATACCCAGCGGGGGGGCGGGAGACCCAGTACTTC.

V usage is TRBV28 and J usage is TRBJ1-2; 10 nucleotides align to TRBD1. With V trimmed by 8 bases and J by 6 bases, 6 bases remained unmatched. The CDR3 runs to 13 residues. The germline V gene has CDR1 MDHEN and CDR2 SYDVKM. The chain's CDR3 is CASDRGPGNGYTF. As DNA, the CDR3 is TGTGCCAGCGACAGGGGGCCGGGGAATGGCTACACCTTC.